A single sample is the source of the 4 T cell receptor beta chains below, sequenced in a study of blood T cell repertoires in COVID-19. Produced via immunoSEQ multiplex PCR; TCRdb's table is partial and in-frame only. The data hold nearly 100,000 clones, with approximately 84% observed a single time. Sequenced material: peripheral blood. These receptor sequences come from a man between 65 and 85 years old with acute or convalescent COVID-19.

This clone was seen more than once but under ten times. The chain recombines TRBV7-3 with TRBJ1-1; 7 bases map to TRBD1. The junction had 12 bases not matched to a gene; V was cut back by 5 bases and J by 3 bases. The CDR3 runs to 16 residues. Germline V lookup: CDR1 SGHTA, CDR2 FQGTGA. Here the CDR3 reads CASSPRPGGRDTEAFF. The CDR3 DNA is TGTGCCAGCAGCCCTCGTCCAGGGGGACGAGACACTGAAGCTTTCTTT.

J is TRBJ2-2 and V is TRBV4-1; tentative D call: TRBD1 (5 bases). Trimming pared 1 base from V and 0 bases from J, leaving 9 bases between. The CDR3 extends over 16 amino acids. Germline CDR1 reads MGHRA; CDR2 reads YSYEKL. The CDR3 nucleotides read TGCGCCAGCAGCCAAGCAGGGAATACGAACACCGGGGAGCTGTTTTTT. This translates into CASSQAGNTNTGELFF.

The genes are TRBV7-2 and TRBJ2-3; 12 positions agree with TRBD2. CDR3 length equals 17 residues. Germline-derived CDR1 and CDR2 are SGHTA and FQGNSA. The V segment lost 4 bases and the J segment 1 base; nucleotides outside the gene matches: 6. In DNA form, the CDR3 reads TGTGCCAGCAGCTCCGGACTAGCGGGACGGGGCACAGATACGCAGTATTTT. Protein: CASSSGLAGRGTDTQYF. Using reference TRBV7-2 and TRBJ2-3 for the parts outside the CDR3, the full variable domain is GAGVSQSPSNKVTEKGKDVELRCDPISGHTALYWYRQSLGQGLEFLIYFQGNSAPDKSGLPSDRFSAERTGGSVSTLTIQRTQQEDSAVYLCASSSGLAGRGTDTQYFGPGTRLTVL.

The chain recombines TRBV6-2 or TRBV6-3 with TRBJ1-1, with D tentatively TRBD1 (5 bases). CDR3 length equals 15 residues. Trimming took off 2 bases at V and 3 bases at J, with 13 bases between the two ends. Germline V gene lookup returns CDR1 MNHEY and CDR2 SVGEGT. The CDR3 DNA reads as TGTGCCAGCAGTTACCCCCGGGGGGTTGACACTGAAGCTTTCTTT. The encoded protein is CASSYPRGVDTEAFF.